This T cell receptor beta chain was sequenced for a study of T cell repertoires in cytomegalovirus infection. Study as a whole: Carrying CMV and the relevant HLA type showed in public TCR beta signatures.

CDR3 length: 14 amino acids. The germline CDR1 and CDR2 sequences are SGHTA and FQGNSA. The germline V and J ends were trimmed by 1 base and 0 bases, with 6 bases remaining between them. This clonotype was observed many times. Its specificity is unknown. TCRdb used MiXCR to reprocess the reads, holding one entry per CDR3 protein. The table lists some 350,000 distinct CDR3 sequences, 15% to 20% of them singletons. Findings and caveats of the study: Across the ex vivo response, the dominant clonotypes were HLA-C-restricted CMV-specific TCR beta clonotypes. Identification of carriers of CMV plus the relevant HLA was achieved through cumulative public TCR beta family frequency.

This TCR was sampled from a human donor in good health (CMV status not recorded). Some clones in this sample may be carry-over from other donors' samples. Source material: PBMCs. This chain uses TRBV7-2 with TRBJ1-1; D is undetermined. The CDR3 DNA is TGTGCCAGCAGCTTAGAACGGATGAACACTGAAGCTTTCTTT. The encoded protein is CASSLERMNTEAFF.